This is a list of T cell receptor beta chains from one sample in a study of T-cell reconstitution after alpha-beta-depleted transplantation in children. A single record per CDR3 protein comes from TCRdb applying MiXCR to the PCR reads. Seen here are about 870,000 distinct CDR3 sequences, less than 20% observed once, and the top ten hold approximately 5%. Here the sequenced sample was PBMCs, mostly from graft donor cells, taken 360 days after TCRalphabeta/CD19-depleted stem cell transplant. The receptors stem from a male patient younger than 18 who had a stem cell transplant for acute lymphoblastic leukemia, so the T cells may come from the graft donor. The CDR3 runs from the conserved cysteine through the conserved F or W. D genes are given only for firm matches. Expanded clones get a size class; other rows say once, few or many, or leave the size out.

v_call	clone_size	d_call	j_call	cdr3_aa	cdr3_nt
TRBV20-1	-	-	TRBJ1-1	CSARDLGGRTEAFF	TGCAGTGCTAGAGATTTGGGGGGCAGGACTGAAGCTTTCTTT
TRBV12-3/TRBV12-4	few	-	TRBJ2-5	CASSLLPPRIQETQYF	TGTGCCAGCAGTTTATTACCACCCAGAATTCAAGAGACCCAGTACTTC
TRBV7-9	-	-	TRBJ2-3	CASSLERLAEIADTQYF	TGTGCCAGCAGCTTAGAAAGATTAGCGGAAATCGCAGATACGCAGTATTTT
TRBV4-2	few	TRBD2	TRBJ2-1	CASSQSPGGALDNEQFF	TGTGCCAGCAGCCAAAGCCCCGGGGGGGCGCTGGACAATGAGCAGTTCTTC
TRBV6-1	-	-	TRBJ2-5	CASSQGQISQETQYF	TGTGCCAGCAGTCAAGGGCAGATAAGCCAAGAGACCCAGTACTTC
TRBV4-1	-	-	TRBJ1-5	CASSRLPPEFSNQPQHF	TGCGCCAGCAGCCGTCTTCCCCCGGAGTTTAGCAATCAGCCCCAGCATTTT
TRBV29-1	many	-	TRBJ2-3	CSVEGGYTDTQYF	TGCAGCGTTGAAGGGGGTTATACAGATACGCAGTATTTT
TRBV4-1	few	TRBD1	TRBJ2-7	CASSQGLWDRLYEQYF	TGCGCCAGCAGCCAGGGGCTGTGGGACAGACTCTACGAGCAGTACTTC
TRBV12-3/TRBV12-4	many	-	TRBJ2-7	CASSFGGSEQYF	TGTGCCAGCAGCTTCGGGGGATCCGAGCAGTACTTC
TRBV6-1	-	-	TRBJ1-5	CASTRDGSNQPQHF	TGTGCCAGCACCAGGGACGGTAGCAATCAGCCCCAGCATTTT
TRBV5-1	-	-	TRBJ1-2	CASSLEVNYGYTF	TGCGCCAGCAGCTTGGAGGTAAACTATGGCTACACCTTC
TRBV10-3	-	TRBD1	TRBJ2-7	CAIHTPGQQIGEQYF	TGTGCCATTCATACTCCGGGACAGCAAATCGGCGAGCAGTACTTC
TRBV5-1	many	TRBD2	TRBJ2-2	CASSVPGLAAGELFF	TGCGCCAGCAGCGTACCGGGACTAGCTGCCGGGGAGCTGTTTTTT
TRBV9	-	TRBD1	TRBJ1-2	CASSVDGRRTGGNYGYTF	TGTGCCAGCAGCGTAGATGGTCGGAGGACAGGGGGTAACTATGGCTACACCTTC
TRBV6-5	few	-	TRBJ1-3	CASSYSIGGSGNTIYF	TGTGCCAGCAGTTACTCGATCGGCGGCTCTGGAAACACCATATATTTT
TRBV20-1	few	-	TRBJ2-1	CSARVQASYNEQFF	TGCAGTGCTAGAGTACAGGCGTCCTACAATGAGCAGTTCTTC
TRBV13	few	-	TRBJ2-3	CASSFVKLPFSTDTQYF	TGTGCCAGCAGCTTCGTTAAGCTCCCCTTTTCGACAGATACGCAGTATTTT
TRBV15	many	-	TRBJ2-7	CATSSLRFHGSSYEQYF	TGTGCCACCAGCAGTTTGAGGTTCCACGGAAGCTCCTACGAGCAGTACTTC
TRBV29-1	few	TRBD2	TRBJ2-3	CSVSGTNTDTQYF	TGCAGCGTCTCCGGGACTAACACAGATACGCAGTATTTT
TRBV7-2	few	-	TRBJ1-1	CASSLRQVGAEAFF	TGTGCCAGCAGCTTACGACAGGTCGGGGCTGAAGCTTTCTTT
TRBV2	few	TRBD1	TRBJ2-3	CASSEWGQGATDTQYF	TGTGCCAGCAGTGAATGGGGACAGGGCGCTACAGATACGCAGTATTTT
TRBV28	-	TRBD1	TRBJ2-2	CASSLWAGTGGDPGELFF	TGTGCCAGCAGTTTATGGGCTGGGACAGGGGGCGACCCCGGGGAGCTGTTTTTT
TRBV4-1	-	-	TRBJ1-2	CASRPTPGGSYGYTF	TGCGCCAGCAGACCCACCCCGGGGGGAAGCTATGGCTACACCTTC
TRBV7-2	few	-	TRBJ1-5	CASSLTSDQPQHF	TGTGCCAGCAGCTTAACAAGTGATCAGCCCCAGCATTTT
TRBV7-2	-	-	TRBJ2-5	CASSLNGGMYQETQYF	TGTGCCAGCAGCTTAAACGGCGGCATGTACCAAGAGACCCAGTACTTC
TRBV10-3	-	-	TRBJ2-7	CAISDAGPAGEQYF	TGTGCCATCAGTGACGCGGGACCCGCGGGCGAGCAGTACTTC
TRBV20-1	many	-	TRBJ2-1	CSARTQSGKQFF	TGCAGTGCTAGGACCCAGTCCGGGAAGCAGTTCTTC
TRBV30	-	-	TRBJ2-7	CAWSGGTSSYEQYF	TGTGCCTGGAGTGGGGGGACCAGCTCCTACGAGCAGTACTTC
TRBV29-1	-	TRBD1	TRBJ1-4	CSVGDRPKLFF	TGCAGCGTTGGGGACAGGCCAAAACTGTTTTTT
TRBV15	-	-	TRBJ2-5	CATSRARRMETQYF	TGTGCCACCAGCAGAGCTCGAAGGATGGAGACCCAGTACTTC
TRBV6-5	-	-	TRBJ1-4	CASSYSWVSPGEKLFF	TGTGCCAGCAGTTACTCGTGGGTCTCACCGGGGGAAAAACTGTTTTTT
TRBV12-3/TRBV12-4	few	-	TRBJ2-4	CASSCVPQAELAKNIQYF	TGTGCCAGCAGTTGCGTCCCGCAGGCGGAACTAGCCAAAAACATTCAGTACTTC
TRBV20-1	few	-	TRBJ2-2	CSAPSAGELFF	TGCAGTGCTCCGTCCGCCGGGGAGCTGTTTTTT
TRBV21-1	few	-	TRBJ2-1	CASSIRICYNEQFF	TGTGCCAGCAGCATACGAATCTGCTACAATGAGCAGTTCTTC
TRBV11-2	-	TRBD2	TRBJ2-7	CASSLLAGVEQYF	TGTGCCAGCAGCTTACTAGCGGGAGTCGAGCAGTACTTC
TRBV29-1	few	-	TRBJ2-1	CSTDGWEALNEQFF	TGCAGCACCGACGGGTGGGAGGCCTTGAATGAGCAGTTCTTC
TRBV2	many	TRBD2	TRBJ2-7	CASTASGTIYEQYF	TGTGCCAGCACCGCTAGCGGGACAATCTACGAGCAGTACTTC
TRBV6-1	-	TRBD1	TRBJ2-7	CASRPDRGPSSYEQYF	TGTGCCAGCAGGCCGGACAGGGGGCCAAGCTCCTACGAGCAGTACTTC
TRBV7-6	-	TRBD2	TRBJ2-2	CASSPRIAGGRNTGELFF	TGTGCCAGCAGCCCCCGTATAGCGGGAGGTCGGAACACCGGGGAGCTGTTTTTT
TRBV6-2/TRBV6-3	few	-	TRBJ2-2	CASSPRRGFTPGHDTTGELFF	TGTGCCAGCAGTCCACGGAGAGGGTTCACCCCGGGACACGATACTACCGGGGAGCTGTTTTTT